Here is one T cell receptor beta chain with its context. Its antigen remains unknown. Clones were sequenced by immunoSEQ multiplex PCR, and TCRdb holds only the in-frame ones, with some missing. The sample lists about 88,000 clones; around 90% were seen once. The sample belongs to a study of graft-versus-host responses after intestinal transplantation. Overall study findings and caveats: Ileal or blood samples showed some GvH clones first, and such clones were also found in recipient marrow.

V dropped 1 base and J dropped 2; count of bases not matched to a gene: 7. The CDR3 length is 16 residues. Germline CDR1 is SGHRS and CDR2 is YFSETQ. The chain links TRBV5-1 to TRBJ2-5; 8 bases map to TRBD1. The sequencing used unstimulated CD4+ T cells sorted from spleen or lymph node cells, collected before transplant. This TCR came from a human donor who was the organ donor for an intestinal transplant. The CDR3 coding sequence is TGCGCCAGCAGCTTGTCGGACAGGGCCCATCAAGAGACCCAGTACTTC. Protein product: CASSLSDRAHQETQYF.